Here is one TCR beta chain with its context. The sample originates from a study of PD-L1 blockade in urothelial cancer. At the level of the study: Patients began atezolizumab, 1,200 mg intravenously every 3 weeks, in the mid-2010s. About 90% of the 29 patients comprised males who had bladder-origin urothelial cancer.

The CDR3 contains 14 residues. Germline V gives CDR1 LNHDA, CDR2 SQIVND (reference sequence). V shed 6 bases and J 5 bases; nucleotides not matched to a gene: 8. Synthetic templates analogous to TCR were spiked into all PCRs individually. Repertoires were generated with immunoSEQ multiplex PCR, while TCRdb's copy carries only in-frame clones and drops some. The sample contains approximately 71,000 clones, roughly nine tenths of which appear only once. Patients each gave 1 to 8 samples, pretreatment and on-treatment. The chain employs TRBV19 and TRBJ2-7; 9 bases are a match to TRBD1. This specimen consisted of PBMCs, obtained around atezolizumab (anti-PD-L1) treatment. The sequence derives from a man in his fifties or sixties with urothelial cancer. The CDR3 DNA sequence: TGTGCCAGTAGAAGGGGACAGGGTTTGGACGAGCAGTACTTC. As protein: CASRRGQGLDEQYF.